The clone carrying this TCR beta chain showed up just a few times. Its antigen is still unknown. The CDR3 covers 12 residues. Germline-derived CDR1 and CDR2 are SNHLY and FYNNEI. V was clipped by 4 bases and J by 6 bases, with 10 bases between them. The data were taken from a study of T cells after yellow fever vaccination. TCR cDNA was made by 5'RACE template switching, adding a universal primer site and UMIs. Using its own MiXCR run on the 5' RACE reads, TCRdb lists one record per CDR3 protein. The sample lists under 200,000 distinct CDR3 sequences; 11% were seen once. Study-wide findings and caveats: Peaking faster, on day 5 versus 15, the secondary response was nonetheless weaker. Few clonotypes appeared in both CD4 and CD8 compartments. In post-booster samples, most primary-vaccination clones reappeared (just under 98% CD4, nearly 90% CD8).

This clonotype was sampled from a young man who received the YFV17D yellow fever vaccine. The specimen was CD8+ T cells sorted from PBMCs, collected 15 days after the yellow fever booster vaccination. The chain employs TRBV2 and TRBJ2-7; TRBD1 is a possible D gene (6 bases). CDR3 in amino acids: CASSGTAGEQYF. Here the CDR3 DNA reads TGTGCCAGCAGTGGGACAGCCGGCGAGCAGTACTTC. The full variable domain, its missing parts supplied by reference TRBV2 and TRBJ2-7, is EPEVTQTPSHQVTQMGQEVILRCVPISNHLYFYWYRQILGQKVEFLVSFYNNEISEKSEIFDDQFSVERPDGSNFTLKIRSTKLEDSAMYFCASSGTAGEQYFGPGTRLTVT.